This TCR beta chain came from a study of OX40 agonist ivuxolimab in advanced cancers. The overall study: A mean age of around 63 years, range roughly 23 to 85, was recorded, and over 65% were male. General study findings and limits: CD4+ and CD8+ T cells in blood underwent clonal expansion by week 6 at 0.1 to 3.0 mg/kg.

Sequencing was performed with immunoSEQ multiplex PCR; in TCRdb, only in-frame clones are kept and a portion is missing. In the table there are about 69,000 clones, 87% of which are singletons. Of note for this clone: Its antigen remains unknown.

The starting material was CD4+ or CD8+ T cells sorted from blood, obtained in a trial of the OX40 agonist ivuxolimab. The receptor's source is an adult with an advanced solid tumor such as melanoma, head and neck, liver or kidney cancer.

The CDR3 DNA reads as TGTGCCAGTAGTCCTCAGGGGTTCGGCAATCAGCCCCAGCATTTT. The encoded protein is CASSPQGFGNQPQHF. The chain uses TRBV19 and TRBJ1-5; D is perhaps TRBD1 (6 bases). V lost 5 bases and J lost 2, with 13 bases in between. Germline values: CDR1 LNHDA, CDR2 SQIVND (reference sequence). There are 15 residues in the CDR3.